Sequencing of this T cell receptor beta chain was carried out in a study of cytomegalovirus exposure and HLA in healthy donors. Study observations and caveats: A prior analysis recorded that most TCR beta V segments were productive about 87% or about 30% of the time.

In regard to this clone: The antigen is unknown.

Germline values: CDR1 LNHNV, CDR2 YYDKDF (reference sequence). The CDR3 is made up of 13 amino acids. Trimming pared 3 bases from V and 2 bases from J, leaving 8 bases between. The PCR was carried out with 60 Vbeta primers and 13 Jbeta primers. Assay: immunoSEQ multiplex PCR; the TCRdb copy retains only in-frame clones and omits some. The sample gives about 61,000 clones, 89% of which show up once; approximately 1.5% is in the top ten. The TCR originated in a man under 40 in good health and CMV-seropositive. The sequenced sample consisted of PBMCs. The chain carries TRBV15 and TRBJ2-7; D is unclear. The CDR3 DNA follows: TGTGCCACCAGCAGGGCGGTTGCCTACGAGCAGTACTTC. Protein sequence: CATSRAVAYEQYF.